The 24 T cell receptor beta chains below come from one sample, sequenced in a study of cytomegalovirus exposure and HLA in healthy donors. Primers for the PCR totalled 60 Vbeta and 13 Jbeta. The table came from immunoSEQ multiplex PCR; TCRdb's copy has only in-frame clones and leaves some out. Altogether about 120,000 clones are present, approximately 75% being singletons, with the ten largest covering about 1.7%. The sample comprised PBMCs. Receptors originate from a man between 40 and 49 years old in good health and CMV-seronegative.

The chain employs TRBV7-2 and TRBJ1-1; the match to TRBD1 covers 8 bases. The junction had 6 bases not matched to a gene; V was cut back by 5 bases and J by 1 base. The V gene's germline CDR1 is SGHTA and CDR2 FQGNSA. This CDR3 has 15 amino acids. The DNA of the CDR3 is TGTGCCAGCAGCCGCCCCGGGACAGGGAACACTGAAGCTTTCTTT. Translating gives CASSRPGTGNTEAFF.

The chain carries TRBV5-5 and TRBJ1-2, with D hard to call. This CDR3 has 14 amino acids. The germline V gene encodes CDR1 SGHKS and CDR2 YYEKEE (reference sequence). V was clipped by 0 bases and J by 2 bases, with 8 bases between them. CDR3 in DNA: TGTGCCAGCAGCTTGGACACCTTAAACTATGGCTACACCTTC. Protein product: CASSLDTLNYGYTF.

The chain recombines TRBV11-2 with TRBJ2-3, with 10 nucleotides matching TRBD2. V shed 4 bases and J 4 bases; nucleotides not matched to a gene: 8. The CDR3 is 16 residues long. Germline V gene data show CDR1 as SGHAT and CDR2 as FQNNGV. The CDR3: CASSSGTSDRADTQYF. The CDR3 coding sequence is TGTGCCAGCAGCTCCGGGACTAGCGACCGGGCAGATACGCAGTATTTT.

The sample holds one count of this clone. This rearrangement joins TRBV18 to TRBJ1-1; 8 nucleotides line up with TRBD1. The trim removed 5 bases at V and 6 bases at J, leaving 2 bases unmatched. The V gene's germline CDR1 is KGHSH and CDR2 LQKENI. The CDR3 spans 12 residues. CDR3 DNA: TGTGCCAGCTCAGAACAGGGGGCTGAAGCTTTCTTT. Its translation is CASSEQGAEAFF. Using reference TRBV18 and TRBJ1-1 for the parts outside the CDR3, the full variable domain is NAGVMQNPRHLVRRRGQEARLRCSPMKGHSHVYWYRQLPEEGLKFMVYLQKENIIDESGMPKERFSAEFPKEGPSILRIQQVVRGDSAAYFCASSEQGAEAFFGQGTRLTVV.

The V call is TRBV7-9, the J call TRBJ1-1; D uncertain. V lost 5 bases, J lost 5 bases, and 12 bases lay in between. CDR1 SEHNR and CDR2 FQNEAQ come from the germline V gene (reference sequence). CDR3 length equals 13 residues. As DNA, the CDR3 is TGTGCCAGCAGCCCCGGGCCGGGGACTGAAGCTTTCTTT. This gives the protein CASSPGPGTEAFF.

The V call is TRBV7-8, the J call TRBJ2-1; 12 nucleotides line up with TRBD2. Trimming removed 2 bases from V and 8 bases from J; junction bases left unmatched: 19. The CDR3 extends over 20 amino acids. Germline V CDR1 and CDR2: SGHVS, FQNEAQ. The CDR3 region has the DNA TGTGCCAGCAGCTTATCCCTCCGGGCTAGCGGGGGGGCCGGTAAGGATGAGCAGTTCTTC. It translates to CASSLSLRASGGAGKDEQFF.

This clone has a handful of counts. The V and J genes are TRBV6-6 and TRBJ2-5, with 7 bases lining up with TRBD1. The CDR3 has 13 residues. Losses at the gene ends were 7 bases for V and 5 bases for J; bases not matched to a gene: 7. Germline loops: CDR1 MNHNY, CDR2 SVGAGI (reference sequence). DNA for the CDR3: TGTGCCAGCAACGAGGGGGCTAGGGAGACCCAGTACTTC. Its translation: CASNEGARETQYF.

V gene TRBV18 combines with J gene TRBJ2-1; TRBD1 matches 8 bases. The germline V gene has CDR1 KGHSH and CDR2 LQKENI. The CDR3 has 15 residues. The V and J ends lost 3 bases and 5 bases, in that order; junction bases with no gene match: 6. CDR3 residues: CASSPRTGMDNEQFF. In DNA form, the CDR3 reads TGTGCCAGCTCACCGCGGACAGGGATGGACAATGAGCAGTTCTTC.

The V call is TRBV5-1, the J call TRBJ1-2; D not resolved. Per the germline V gene, CDR1 is SGHRS and CDR2 is YFSETQ. CDR3 length: 15 amino acids. V lost 0 bases, J lost 5 bases, and 14 bases lay in between. The CDR3 protein is CASSLAGETVYGYTF. CDR3 coding DNA: TGCGCCAGCAGCTTGGCCGGGGAGACGGTTTATGGCTACACCTTC.

For the CDR3, the DNA is TGTGCCATCAGTGAGGGGAGCTATGGCTACACCTTC. Translated: CAISEGSYGYTF. The genes are TRBV10-3 and TRBJ1-2; unclear D gene. The germline CDR1 and CDR2 sequences are ENHRY and SYGVKD. The CDR3 extends over 12 amino acids. The V and J ends lost 2 bases and 4 bases respectively, with 5 bases between them.

This clone was seen only a few times. The chain has TRBV19 and TRBJ1-1; 7 bases line up with TRBD1. The junction had 7 bases not matched to a gene; V was cut back by 9 bases and J by 3 bases. The CDR3 covers 13 residues. CDR1 and CDR2 from the germline V gene are LNHDA and SQIVND (reference sequence). The DNA of the CDR3 is TGTGCCAGCAACCGAGGACAGGACACTGAAGCTTTCTTT. It yields the protein CASNRGQDTEAFF.

Concerning this clone itself: Sequence at one end of the junction differs from germline and may be a read error. The chain combines TRBV4-2 with TRBJ2-7; TRBD2 agrees at 7 bases. Germline V lookup: CDR1 LGHNA, CDR2 YNFKEQ. The CDR3 length is 16 residues. CDR3 coding DNA: TGTGCCAGCAGCCAGGGCCCTAGCGGAGATGGGTACGAGCAGTGCTTC. Its protein product is CASSQGPSGDGYEQCF.

This chain links TRBV18 with TRBJ1-5, with a possible D match to TRBD1 (6 bases). The V end was cut by 3 bases, the J end by 0 bases, with 18 bases between. The germline CDR1 and CDR2 sequences are KGHSH and LQKENI. This CDR3 has 18 residues. CDR3 amino acids: CASSPETSGTYSNQPQHF. The CDR3 coding sequence is TGTGCCAGCTCACCTGAGACAAGCGGGACATATAGCAATCAGCCCCAGCATTTT.

This clone showed up just once. A junction boundary mismatches the germline segment, possibly from a read error. V usage is TRBV5-6 and J usage is TRBJ2-7; 8 nucleotides agree with TRBD1. This CDR3 is 15 amino acids long. CDR1 and CDR2 from the germline V gene are SGHDT and YYEEEE. CDR3 loop: CASSFSGTGLFFAHF. The CDR3 DNA reads as TGTGCCAGCAGCTTTTCCGGGACAGGCCTATTTTTCGCCCACTTC.

This rearrangement joins TRBV6-6 to TRBJ1-1; D possibly corresponds to TRBD1 (6 bases). The CDR3 extends over 15 amino acids. V lost 2 bases and J lost 4, with 14 bases in between. Germline V gene lookup returns CDR1 MNHNY and CDR2 SVGAGI (reference sequence). This CDR3 reads CASSYQGHQGTEAFF. The CDR3 DNA reads TGTGCCAGCAGTTACCAGGGACACCAGGGCACTGAAGCTTTCTTT.

The V and J genes are TRBV7-9 and TRBJ2-7; D may be TRBD2 (6 bases). The germline V and J ends were trimmed by 2 bases and 3 bases, with 11 bases remaining between them. Germline V gene sequence: CDR1 SEHNR, CDR2 FQNEAQ (reference sequence). The CDR3 runs 14 residues. In DNA, the CDR3 is TGTGCCAGCAGCTTACTACAGGAGGGCTACGAGCAGTACTTC. Protein sequence: CASSLLQEGYEQYF.

The V call is TRBV28, the J call TRBJ1-5, with no clear D. Trimming stripped 5 bases from V and 4 bases from J, with 12 bases between. The germline CDR1 and CDR2 sequences are MDHEN and SYDVKM. The CDR3 contains 14 residues. CDR3 in DNA: TGTGCCAGCAGTCCCCCCAGCGAGAATCAGCCCCAGCATTTT. It codes for CASSPPSENQPQHF.

This clone was recorded a few times. The V gene is TRBV5-5, the J gene TRBJ2-5; 12 nucleotides align to TRBD2. The CDR3 sequence is 16 residues long. Trimming cost V 4 bases and J 5 bases; bases outside gene matches: 9. Germline CDR1 is SGHKS and CDR2 is YYEKEE (reference sequence). As DNA, the CDR3 is TGTGCCAGCAGCGTGACTAGCGGGGGATTCGGGGAGACCCAGTACTTC. Translating gives CASSVTSGGFGETQYF.

The rearrangement uses TRBV6-6 and TRBJ1-1, with 7 bases that match TRBD1. With V trimmed by 10 bases and J by 2 bases, 7 bases remained unmatched. CDR1 and CDR2 (germline): MNHNY, SVGAGI (reference sequence). The CDR3 has 13 amino acids. The CDR3 bases are TGTGCCAACGCCGGGACAGCTAACACTGAAGCTTTCTTT. The encoded protein is CANAGTANTEAFF.

The chain links TRBV28 to TRBJ2-1, with D possibly matching TRBD1 (6 bases). Germline lookup yields CDR1 MDHEN and CDR2 SYDVKM. Trimming shortened V by 5 bases and J by 15 bases, and 23 bases separated the two germline ends. The CDR3 has 14 residues. Here the CDR3 DNA reads TGTGCCAGCAGTCCTCCGGACAGACCCTCAAGTCTGTTCTTC. Translation: CASSPPDRPSSLFF.

The rearrangement joins TRBV18 to TRBJ2-1; 8 nucleotides line up with TRBD2. V was clipped by 3 bases and J by 8 bases; unmatched bases: 9. This CDR3 is built from 15 residues. CDR1 and CDR2 (germline): KGHSH, LQKENI. CDR3 region: CASSPNSGRGDEQFF. CDR3 in DNA: TGTGCCAGCTCACCTAACAGCGGGAGAGGCGATGAGCAGTTCTTC.

The genes are TRBV29-1 and TRBJ1-2, with 11 bases that match TRBD1. The CDR3 is made up of 14 amino acids. Looked up from germline, CDR1 is SQVTM and CDR2 is ANQGSEA. J was trimmed by 4 bases and V by 3 bases; bases with no gene match: 4. The CDR3 reads CSVEGTGGSYGYTF. CDR3 sequence (DNA): TGCAGCGTTGAGGGGACAGGGGGATCCTATGGCTACACCTTC.

In its sample, this clone was seen a few times. The chain has TRBV11-3 and TRBJ2-3; 9 positions agree with TRBD2. The CDR3 has 17 amino acids. Unmatched junction bases numbered 15, after V lost 5 bases and J lost 6 bases. The germline gives CDR1 SGHNT, CDR2 YENEEA. The CDR3 region has the DNA TGTGCCAGCAGCCAATTACCGGCGGGAGGGCCGGGGGATACGCAGTATTTT. Translation: CASSQLPAGGPGDTQYF.

The V gene is TRBV6-1, the J gene TRBJ1-5, with 8 bases aligning to TRBD1. V lost 2 bases, J lost 9 bases, and 3 bases stayed unmatched. The V gene's germline CDR1 is MNHNS and CDR2 SASEGT. CDR3 length: 13 amino acids. CDR3 DNA: TGTGCCAGCAGTGAACAGGGGGCTGGGCCCCAGCATTTT. Protein product: CASSEQGAGPQHF.